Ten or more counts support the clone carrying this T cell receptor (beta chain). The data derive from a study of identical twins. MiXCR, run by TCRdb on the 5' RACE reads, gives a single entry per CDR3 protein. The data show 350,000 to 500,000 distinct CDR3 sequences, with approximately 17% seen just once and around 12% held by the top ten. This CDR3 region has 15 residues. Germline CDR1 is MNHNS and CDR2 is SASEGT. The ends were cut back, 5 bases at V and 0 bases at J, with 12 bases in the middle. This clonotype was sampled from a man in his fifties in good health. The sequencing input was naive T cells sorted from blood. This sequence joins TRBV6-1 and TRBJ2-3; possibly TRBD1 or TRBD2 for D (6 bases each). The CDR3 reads CASSRGTYSTDTQYF. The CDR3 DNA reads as TGTGCCAGCAGTCGCGGGACATACAGCACAGATACGCAGTATTTT.